The clone carrying this TCR beta chain has ten or more counts. This specimen comes from a study of T cells of healthy individuals. TCRdb processed the 5' RACE reads anew with MiXCR; each CDR3 protein has one entry. Among around 53,000 distinct CDR3 sequences listed, 14% to 15% were seen once. This CDR3 spans 14 amino acids. Germline V CDR1 and CDR2: LNHDA, SQIVND (reference sequence). V lost 10 bases and J 4 bases, leaving 19 bases between the germline ends. The chain employs TRBV19 and TRBJ1-1, with TRBD1 as a possible D gene (5 bases). This sequence was found in a human donor in good health. The CDR3 region is CATGRRDGGTEAFF. In nucleotides, the CDR3 is TGTGCCACGGGGCGGAGGGATGGCGGCACTGAAGCTTTCTTT.